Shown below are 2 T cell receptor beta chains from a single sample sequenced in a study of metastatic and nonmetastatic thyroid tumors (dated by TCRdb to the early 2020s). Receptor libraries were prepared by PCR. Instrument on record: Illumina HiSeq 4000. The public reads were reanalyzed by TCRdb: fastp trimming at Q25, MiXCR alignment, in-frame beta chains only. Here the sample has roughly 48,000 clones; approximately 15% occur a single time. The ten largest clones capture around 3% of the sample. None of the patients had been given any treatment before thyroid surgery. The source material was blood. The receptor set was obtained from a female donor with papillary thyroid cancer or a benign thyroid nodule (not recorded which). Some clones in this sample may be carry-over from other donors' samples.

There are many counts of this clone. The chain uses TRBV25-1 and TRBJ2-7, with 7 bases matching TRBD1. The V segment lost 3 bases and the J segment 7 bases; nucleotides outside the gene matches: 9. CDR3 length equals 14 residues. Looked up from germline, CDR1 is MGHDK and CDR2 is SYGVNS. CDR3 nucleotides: TGTGCCAGCAGTGATGTGACAGGGCTTCGGGAGCAGTACTTC. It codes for CASSDVTGLREQYF.

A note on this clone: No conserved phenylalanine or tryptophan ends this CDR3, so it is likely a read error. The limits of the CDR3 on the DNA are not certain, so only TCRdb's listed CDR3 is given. CDR3 sequence: CASSLTGFEQHL. The V gene is TRBV3-1, the J gene TRBJ2-7; no check of the table's D call, TRBD1, against the DNA was made. The germline V gene encodes CDR1 LGHDT and CDR2 YNNKEL (reference sequence). The length of the CDR3 is 12 amino acids, counting both ends.